This TCR beta chain came from a study of shared clonotypes between healthy human individuals. The trim removed 3 bases at V and 6 bases at J, leaving 8 bases unmatched. The V gene's germline CDR1 is SGDLS and CDR2 YYNGEE. This CDR3 is 16 amino acids long. The study's findings and limits: Some naive CD4 clonotypes, 4% to 6%, turned up in common across four donors.

In the naive CD8 group, cells lacked CD45RO and were positively selected for CCR7, so terminally differentiated effector memory CD45RA+ cells were left out. Sequenced by immunoSEQ multiplex PCR; TCRdb stores in-frame clones only, minus some. The sample lists about 2.1 million clones, 93% occurring once. As for this clone: The antigen is not known.

This chain connects TRBV9 to TRBJ1-5; 11 nucleotides line up with TRBD1. The source of this sequence is a man aged 18-30 years in good health. Some clones in this sample may be carry-over from other donors' samples. Sequencing was done on a sample of naive CD8+ T cells from PBMCs. The CDR3 DNA sequence: TGTGCCAGCAGCGCCGGGGGACAGGGGGTGGGTCAGCCCCAGCATTTT. Its protein product is CASSAGGQGVGQPQHF.